Detailed here is one TCR beta chain. The antigen this receptor binds is unknown. Base qualities were left out, and no much larger clone turns up one base away. This sample was included in a study of radiation and T cells in renal cell carcinoma (TCRdb year 2020). Regarding the complete study: Samples were obtained from a clinical trial, in which 15 Gy stereotactic body radiation therapy was delivered to primary renal cell carcinomas and nephrectomy was performed 4 weeks later. Across all 50 or so samples, under 5,000,000 unique CDR3 nucleotide sequences, encoding about 2,700,000 unique CDR3 amino acid sequences, were identified. TCR beta sequencing covered fewer than 60 samples in total, comprising some 25 tumors and approximately 27 peripheral blood samples. The investigation overall reported the following: Because no pretreatment tumor biopsies were available, whether clonotypes were present in the tumor at baseline could not be determined. In blood, the top tumor clonotypes increased between baseline and 2 weeks post-radiation and then shrank by 4 weeks, which suggests that tumor-resident clones expanded only transiently. With a single-armed trial design, the study had no way to address how radiation dose or scheduling affects the TCR repertoire. Blood repertoire dynamics were not followed beyond 4 weeks after treatment.

TCR beta libraries were generated from genomic DNA with the immunoSEQ kit, following the manufacturer's recommendations. For library preparation, a first multiplex PCR was performed with proprietary primers, followed by a second PCR in which unique barcodes were added, and bead cleanups were performed after each round. Each sample batch included a kit-provided positive control reaction and a negative control reaction. The final libraries underwent checking on an Agilent 4200 TapeStation D1000 ScreenTape, volumetric pooling, and quantification by qPCR. Sequencing was performed on an Illumina NextSeq500 using a MidOutput 150-cycle cartridge, with 156 Read1 cycles, 15 Index1 cycles, and the kit custom primers. The pooled library was loaded at 0.75 to 1 pM, and roughly 20% PhiX control was spiked in. Turning to the authors' computational methods: The vendor-processed data were analyzed in R, and a clonotype was defined as all T cells that share the same CDR3 nucleotide sequence. For clone abundance analyses, frequencies were normalized to the 10,000 most abundant clones per sample. Public T cell clones, averaging fewer than five per sample, were removed before analysis. A difference in abundance of at least 32-fold between compartments was used to define tumor-enriched and baseline blood-enriched clonotypes. A beta-binomial differential abundance model was applied to find clonotypes that expanded or contracted between blood time points. Similarity between tumor and blood repertoires was quantified using the Baroni-Urbani and Buser coefficient, and groups were compared with two-tailed Wilcoxon tests in R. The table was pulled from immuneACCESS by TCRdb, which kept in-frame rearrangements only. Such tables lose some clones; where checked, under half of the loss comes from unresolved V genes, and the rest has no known cause. V and J calls and clone size are given by that table; D and trimming were obtained from the DNA. The sample table contains about 130,000 clones; only one count was recorded for more than 75% of them. 5.8% of the sample is in the top ten clones.

Reading the label with the study, this specimen's time point is: blood 2 weeks post-SBRT. The sample's treatment or condition label, in plain terms: 15 Gy SBRT to primary tumor, nephrectomy 4 weeks later. To track tumor-enriched clonotypes, serial peripheral blood was sampled from radiation-treated patients at baseline and at 2 weeks and 4 weeks after SBRT. Every patient's renal cell carcinoma showed clear cell pathology. The QIAamp DNA Blood Mini Kit (Qiagen) was used to prepare genomic DNA for TCR sequencing. The analyses included only samples that passed all quality control checks. The germline V gene (reference sequence) sets CDR1 to SEHNR and CDR2 to FQNEAQ. The CDR3 runs 13 residues from the cysteine to the phenylalanine. CDR3 DNA is the only sequence kept; it has 39 bases, read in frame from the first base. V is pared back by 5 bases and J by 1 base, with 8 bases lying between the germline termini.

The sequenced sample was blood, obtained from a patient whose treatment included radiotherapy and nephrectomy. This clonotype was sampled from a woman between 65 and 79 years old with renal cell carcinoma. The chain is made from TRBV7-9 and TRBJ1-1, with TRBD1 perhaps the D gene, on 5 matching bases. The encoded CDR3 is CASSQGQNTEAFF. The DNA sequence follows: TGTGCCAGCAGCCAAGGACAGAACACTGAAGCTTTCTTT.